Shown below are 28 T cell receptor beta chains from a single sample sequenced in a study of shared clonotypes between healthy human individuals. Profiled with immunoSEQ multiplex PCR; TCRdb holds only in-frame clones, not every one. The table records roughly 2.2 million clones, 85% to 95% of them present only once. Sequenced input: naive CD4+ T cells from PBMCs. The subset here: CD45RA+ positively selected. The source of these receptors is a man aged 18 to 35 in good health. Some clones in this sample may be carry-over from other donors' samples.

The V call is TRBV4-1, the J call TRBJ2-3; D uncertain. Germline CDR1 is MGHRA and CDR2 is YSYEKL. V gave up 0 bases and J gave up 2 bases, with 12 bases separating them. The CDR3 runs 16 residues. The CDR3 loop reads CASSQEGLPNTDTQYF. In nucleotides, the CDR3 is TGCGCCAGCAGCCAAGAGGGTTTACCTAACACAGATACGCAGTATTTT.

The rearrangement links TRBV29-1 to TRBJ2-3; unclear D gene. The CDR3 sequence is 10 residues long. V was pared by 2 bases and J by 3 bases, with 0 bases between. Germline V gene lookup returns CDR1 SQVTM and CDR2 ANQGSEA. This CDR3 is CSVETDTQYF. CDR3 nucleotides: TGCAGCGTTGAAACAGATACGCAGTATTTT.

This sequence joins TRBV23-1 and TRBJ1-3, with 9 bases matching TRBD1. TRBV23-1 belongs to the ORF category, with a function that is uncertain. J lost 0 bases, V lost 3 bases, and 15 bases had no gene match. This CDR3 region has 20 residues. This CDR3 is CASSQPAGQGPTSSGNTIYF. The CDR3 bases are TGCGCCAGCAGTCAGCCGGCGGGACAGGGCCCAACCAGCTCTGGAAACACCATATATTTT.

CDR3 coding DNA: TGTGCCAGCAGTGAATCAGGGCGCTATGGCTACACCTTC. Protein product: CASSESGRYGYTF. The chain employs TRBV2 and TRBJ1-2; maybe TRBD1 (5 bases). The length of the CDR3 is 13 residues. Trimming removed 2 bases from V and 4 bases from J, with 8 bases in between. The germline V gene has CDR1 SNHLY and CDR2 FYNNEI.

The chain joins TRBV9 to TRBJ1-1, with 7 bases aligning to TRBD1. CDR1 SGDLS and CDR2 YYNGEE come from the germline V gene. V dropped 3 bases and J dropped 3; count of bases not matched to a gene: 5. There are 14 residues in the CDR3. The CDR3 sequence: CASSGVGTDTEAFF. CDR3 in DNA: TGTGCCAGCAGCGGAGTGGGGACAGACACTGAAGCTTTCTTT.

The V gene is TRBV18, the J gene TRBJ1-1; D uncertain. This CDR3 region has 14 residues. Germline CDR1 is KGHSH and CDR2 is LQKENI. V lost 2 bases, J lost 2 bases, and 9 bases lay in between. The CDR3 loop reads CASSPEATNTEAFF. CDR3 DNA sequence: TGTGCCAGCTCACCAGAGGCGACAAACACTGAAGCTTTCTTT.

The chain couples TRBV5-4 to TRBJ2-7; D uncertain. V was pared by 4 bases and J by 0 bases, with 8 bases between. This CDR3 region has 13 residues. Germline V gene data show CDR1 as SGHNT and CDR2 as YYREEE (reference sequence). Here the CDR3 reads CASSPQNSYEQYF. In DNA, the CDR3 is TGTGCCAGCAGCCCACAGAACTCCTACGAGCAGTACTTC. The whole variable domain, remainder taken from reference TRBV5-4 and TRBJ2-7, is ETGVTQSPTHLIKTRGQQVTLRCSSQSGHNTVSWYQQALGQGPQFIFQYYREEENGRGNFPPRFSGLQFPNYSSELNVNALELDDSALYLCASSPQNSYEQYFGPGTRLTVT.

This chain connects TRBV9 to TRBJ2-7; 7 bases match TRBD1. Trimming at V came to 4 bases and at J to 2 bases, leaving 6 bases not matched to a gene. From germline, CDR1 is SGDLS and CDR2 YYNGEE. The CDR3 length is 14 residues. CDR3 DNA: TGTGCCAGCAGCCGAAGGGACAGAACCTACGAGCAGTACTTC. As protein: CASSRRDRTYEQYF.

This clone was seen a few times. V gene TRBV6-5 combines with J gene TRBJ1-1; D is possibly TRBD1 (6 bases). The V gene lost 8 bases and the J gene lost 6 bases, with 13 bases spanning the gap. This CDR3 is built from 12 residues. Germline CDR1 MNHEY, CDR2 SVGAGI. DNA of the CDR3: TGTGCCAGCGGGCAGGGGAGCCCTGAAGCTTTCTTT. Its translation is CASGQGSPEAFF.

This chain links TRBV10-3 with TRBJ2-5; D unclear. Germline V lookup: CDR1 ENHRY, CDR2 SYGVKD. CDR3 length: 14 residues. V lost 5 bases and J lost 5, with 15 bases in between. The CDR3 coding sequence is TGTGCCATCAGTTATACAGACCTAGGGGAGACCCAGTACTTC. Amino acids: CAISYTDLGETQYF.

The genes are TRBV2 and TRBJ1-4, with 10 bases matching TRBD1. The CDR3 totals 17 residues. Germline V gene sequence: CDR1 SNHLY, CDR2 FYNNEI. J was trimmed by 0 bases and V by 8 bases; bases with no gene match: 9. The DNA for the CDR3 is TGTGCCAGCGGACCGGGACAGGGGAAGACAACTAATGAAAAACTGTTTTTT. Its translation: CASGPGQGKTTNEKLFF.

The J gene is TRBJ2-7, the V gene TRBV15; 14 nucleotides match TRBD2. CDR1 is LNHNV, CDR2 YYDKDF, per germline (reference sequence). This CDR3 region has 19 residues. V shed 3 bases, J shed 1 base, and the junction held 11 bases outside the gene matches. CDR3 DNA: TGTGCCACCAGCAGGGGCCCGGGACTAGCGGGAGCCCTATCCTACGAGCAGTACTTC. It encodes CATSRGPGLAGALSYEQYF.

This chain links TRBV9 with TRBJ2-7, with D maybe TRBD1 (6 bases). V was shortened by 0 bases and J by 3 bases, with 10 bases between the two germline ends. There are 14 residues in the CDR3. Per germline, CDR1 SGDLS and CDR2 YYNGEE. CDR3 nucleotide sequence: TGTGCCAGCAGCGTAGCGGACAGCTACTACGAGCAGTACTTC. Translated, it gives CASSVADSYYEQYF.

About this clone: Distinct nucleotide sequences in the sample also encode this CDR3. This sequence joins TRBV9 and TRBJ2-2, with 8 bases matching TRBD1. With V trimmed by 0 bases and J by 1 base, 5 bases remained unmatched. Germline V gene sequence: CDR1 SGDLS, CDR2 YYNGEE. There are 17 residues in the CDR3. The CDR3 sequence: CASSVARGTGNTGELFF. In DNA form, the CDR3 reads TGTGCCAGCAGCGTAGCTCGAGGGACAGGGAACACCGGGGAGCTGTTTTTT.

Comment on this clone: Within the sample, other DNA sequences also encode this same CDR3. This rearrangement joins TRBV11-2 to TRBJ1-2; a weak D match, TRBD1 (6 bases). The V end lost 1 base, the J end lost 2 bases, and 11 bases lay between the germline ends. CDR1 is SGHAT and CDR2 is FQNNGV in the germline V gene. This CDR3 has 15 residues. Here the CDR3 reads CASSLGQGLNYGYTF. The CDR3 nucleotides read TGTGCCAGCAGCTTAGGGCAGGGGCTAAACTATGGCTACACCTTC.

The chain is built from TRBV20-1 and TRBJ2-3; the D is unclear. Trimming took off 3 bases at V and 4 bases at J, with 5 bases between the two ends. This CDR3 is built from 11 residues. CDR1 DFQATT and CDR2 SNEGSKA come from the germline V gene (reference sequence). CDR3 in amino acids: CSARSADTQYF. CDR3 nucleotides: TGCAGTGCTAGGTCGGCAGATACGCAGTATTTT.

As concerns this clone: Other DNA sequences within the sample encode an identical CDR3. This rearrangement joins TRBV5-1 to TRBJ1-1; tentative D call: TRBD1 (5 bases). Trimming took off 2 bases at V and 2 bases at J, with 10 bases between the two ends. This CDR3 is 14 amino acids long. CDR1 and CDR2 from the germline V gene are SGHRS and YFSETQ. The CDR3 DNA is TGCGCCAGCAGCTTAACCGGGGCTAACACTGAAGCTTTCTTT. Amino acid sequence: CASSLTGANTEAFF.

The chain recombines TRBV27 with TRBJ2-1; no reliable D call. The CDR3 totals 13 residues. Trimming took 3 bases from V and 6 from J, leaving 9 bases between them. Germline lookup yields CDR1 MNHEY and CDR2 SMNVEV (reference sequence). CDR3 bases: TGTGCCAGCAGTTTCAAGGTAGTCAATGAGCAGTTCTTC. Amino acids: CASSFKVVNEQFF.

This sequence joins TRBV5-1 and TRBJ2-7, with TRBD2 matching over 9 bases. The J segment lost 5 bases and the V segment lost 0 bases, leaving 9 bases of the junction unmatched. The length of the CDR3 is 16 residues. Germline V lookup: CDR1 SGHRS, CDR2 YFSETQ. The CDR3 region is CASSLGDLAGYNEQYF. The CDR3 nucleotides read TGCGCCAGCAGCTTGGGGGATCTAGCGGGATACAACGAGCAGTACTTC.

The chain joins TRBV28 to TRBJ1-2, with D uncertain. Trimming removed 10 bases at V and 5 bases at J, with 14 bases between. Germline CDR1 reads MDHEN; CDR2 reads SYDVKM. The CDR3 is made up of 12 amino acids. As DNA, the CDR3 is TGTGCCACCGCATGGGTGGCTTATGGCTACACCTTC. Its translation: CATAWVAYGYTF.

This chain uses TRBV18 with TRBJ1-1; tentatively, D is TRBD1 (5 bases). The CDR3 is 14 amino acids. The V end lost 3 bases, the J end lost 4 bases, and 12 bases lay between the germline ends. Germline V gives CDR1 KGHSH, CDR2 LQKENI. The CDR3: CASSPNYGGTEAFF. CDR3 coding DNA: TGTGCCAGCTCACCTAATTATGGGGGCACTGAAGCTTTCTTT. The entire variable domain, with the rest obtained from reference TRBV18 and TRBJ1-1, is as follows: NAGVMQNPRHLVRRRGQEARLRCSPMKGHSHVYWYRQLPEEGLKFMVYLQKENIIDESGMPKERFSAEFPKEGPSILRIQQVVRGDSAAYFCASSPNYGGTEAFFGQGTRLTVV.

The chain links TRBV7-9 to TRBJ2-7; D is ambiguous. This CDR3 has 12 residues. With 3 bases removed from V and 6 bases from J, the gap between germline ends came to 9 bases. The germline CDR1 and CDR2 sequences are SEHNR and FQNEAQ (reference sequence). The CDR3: CASSFSSVEQYF. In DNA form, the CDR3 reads TGTGCCAGCAGCTTTTCATCCGTCGAGCAGTACTTC.

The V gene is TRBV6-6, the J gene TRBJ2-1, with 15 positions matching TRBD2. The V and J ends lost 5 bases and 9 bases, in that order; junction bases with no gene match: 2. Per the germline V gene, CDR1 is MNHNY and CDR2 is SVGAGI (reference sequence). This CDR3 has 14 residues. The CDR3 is CASSQGLAGGEQFF. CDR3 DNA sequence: TGTGCCAGCAGTCAGGGACTAGCGGGAGGTGAGCAGTTCTTC.

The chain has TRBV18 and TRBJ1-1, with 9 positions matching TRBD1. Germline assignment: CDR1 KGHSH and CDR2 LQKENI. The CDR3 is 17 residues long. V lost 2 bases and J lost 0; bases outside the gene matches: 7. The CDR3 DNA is TGTGCCAGCTCACCAAGGACAGGGGATCGGGTGAACACTGAAGCTTTCTTT. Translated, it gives CASSPRTGDRVNTEAFF.

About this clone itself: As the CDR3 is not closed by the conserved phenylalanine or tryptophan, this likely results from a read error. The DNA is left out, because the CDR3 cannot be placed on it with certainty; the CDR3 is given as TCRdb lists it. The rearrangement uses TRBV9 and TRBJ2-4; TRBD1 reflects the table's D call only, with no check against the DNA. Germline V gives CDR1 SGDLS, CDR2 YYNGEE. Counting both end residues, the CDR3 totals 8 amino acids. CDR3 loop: CASSDILS.

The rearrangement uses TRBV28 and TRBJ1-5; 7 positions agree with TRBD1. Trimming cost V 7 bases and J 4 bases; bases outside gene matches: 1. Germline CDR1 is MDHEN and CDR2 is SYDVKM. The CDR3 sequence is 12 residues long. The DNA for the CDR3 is TGTGCCAGCAAACAGGGGAATCAGCCCCAGCATTTT. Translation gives CASKQGNQPQHF.

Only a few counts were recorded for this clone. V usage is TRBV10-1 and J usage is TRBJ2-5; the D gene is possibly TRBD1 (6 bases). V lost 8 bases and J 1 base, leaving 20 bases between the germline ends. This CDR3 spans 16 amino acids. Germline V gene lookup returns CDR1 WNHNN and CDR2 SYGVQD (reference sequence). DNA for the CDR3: TGCGCCAGCCCAGAGGGGGACACCAACCCCCAAGAGACCCAGTACTTC. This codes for CASPEGDTNPQETQYF.

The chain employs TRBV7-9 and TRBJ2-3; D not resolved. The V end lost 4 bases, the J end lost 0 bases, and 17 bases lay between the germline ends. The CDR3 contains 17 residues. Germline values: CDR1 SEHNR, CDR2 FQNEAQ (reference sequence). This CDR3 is CASSSIIGRKSTDTQYF. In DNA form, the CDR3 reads TGTGCCAGCAGCTCAATAATTGGACGCAAAAGCACAGATACGCAGTATTTT.